This T cell receptor (beta chain) stems from a study of T cells in Graves' hyperthyroidism and ophthalmopathy. Study-level points and caveats: The model's output predicted ophthalmopathy at a median of roughly 6 months prior to onset.

The CDR3 is 13 amino acids. V lost 8 bases and J lost 0; bases outside the gene matches: 3. The V gene's germline CDR1 is SNHLY and CDR2 FYNNEI. Amplification yielded TCR beta CDR3 regions, with RNA transcripts as the source. Primed by the HTBI set, a first-round RT-PCR was run on the TCR CDR3. TCRdb analysed the multiplex PCR reads with MiXCR anew, one entry per CDR3 protein. This sample has hundreds of thousands of distinct CDR3 sequences; just over 45% occur once, and the top ten carry 6.5% to 9%. Points on this clonotype: The antigen is unknown.

The chain combines TRBV2 with TRBJ1-2; 7 bases are shared with TRBD1. The source material was peripheral blood or thyroid tissue (not recorded which). The clonotype was recovered from a woman aged 18 to 35 with Graves' hyperthyroidism. This chain's CDR3 is CASWDSANYGYTF. In DNA, the CDR3 is TGTGCCAGCTGGGACAGCGCTAACTATGGCTACACCTTC.